These T cell receptor beta chains were read from a single sample in a study of CD8 T cells in ankylosing spondylitis. TCRdb re-called the 5' RACE reads through MiXCR, storing one row per CDR3 protein. Among approximately 340,000 distinct CDR3 sequences, roughly 15% were seen once, and the ten largest hold roughly 1.1%. Material: blood, either unsorted or a sorted T cell fraction (not recorded which). Receptors were obtained from a male donor with ankylosing spondylitis or in good health (not recorded which). Each CDR3 is given with its conserved first and last residue. The D gene is left open where the match is weak. Size values are once, few and many counts, or a class for expanded clones, and some rows have none.

V	J	D	size	CDR3	DNA
TRBV19	TRBJ1-1	NA	few	CASSIGAGNTEAFF	TGTGCCAGTAGTATAGGAGCGGGGAACACTGAAGCTTTCTTT
TRBV29-1	TRBJ2-3	NA	NA	CSVEESPSDTQYF	TGCAGCGTTGAAGAGTCGCCCTCGGATACGCAGTATTTT
TRBV12-3/TRBV12-4	TRBJ1-1	TRBD1	NA	CASSSVGTGGANGLISEAFF	TGTGCCAGCAGTTCCGTGGGGACAGGGGGCGCGAATGGCCTTATCAGTGAAGCTTTCTTT
TRBV4-2	TRBJ1-4	NA	NA	CASSQEATPPEGLFF	TGTGCCAGCAGCCAAGAAGCGACCCCGCCCGAGGGACTGTTTTTT
TRBV6-2/TRBV6-3	TRBJ2-7	NA	NA	CASSNPGQGETSGFSYEQYF	TGTGCCAGCAGCAATCCGGGACAGGGAGAGACTAGCGGGTTCTCCTACGAGCAGTACTTC
TRBV5-1	TRBJ2-5	TRBD2	NA	CASSLREEETQYF	TGCGCCAGCAGCTTGCGGGAGGAGGAGACCCAGTACTTC
TRBV20-1	TRBJ1-1	NA	NA	CSARTATNTEAFF	TGCAGTGCTAGGACAGCAACGAACACTGAAGCTTTCTTT
TRBV4-2	TRBJ1-5	TRBD1	few	CASSQADRGRGQPQHF	TGTGCCAGCAGCCAAGCAGACAGGGGGCGAGGTCAGCCCCAGCATTTT
TRBV3-1	TRBJ2-7	TRBD1	NA	CASSQATTGSEQYF	TGTGCCAGCAGCCAAGCCACGACAGGGTCCGAGCAGTACTTC
TRBV11-3	TRBJ1-1	NA	many	CASSLEGTTRGF	TGTGCCAGCAGCTTAGAAGGCACCACTAGAGGGTTT
TRBV3-1	TRBJ2-7	NA	few	CASSQPGSLVNEQYF	TGTGCCAGCAGCCAGCCGGGGAGTTTGGTAAACGAGCAGTACTTC
TRBV3-1	TRBJ2-7	NA	NA	CASSQGAVTYEQYF	TGTGCCAGCAGCCAAGGAGCGGTGACCTACGAGCAGTACTTC
TRBV4-1	TRBJ2-3	TRBD1	NA	CASSTRGTGDTDTQYF	TGCGCCAGCAGCACCCGTGGGACAGGGGATACAGATACGCAGTATTTT
TRBV19	TRBJ1-5	NA	NA	CASSIAANQPQHF	TGTGCCAGTAGTATTGCCGCTAATCAGCCCCAGCATTTT
TRBV6-5	TRBJ2-1	NA	few	CASSYSTRRLENEQFF	TGTGCCAGCAGTTACTCAACTCGGAGATTAGAGAATGAGCAGTTCTTC
TRBV7-2	TRBJ2-3	NA	many	CASSFGSRGLTTDTQYF	TGTGCCAGCAGCTTCGGAAGTCGCGGCCTTACCACAGATACGCAGTATTTT
TRBV5-1	TRBJ2-6	TRBD1	few	CASSIQGTGANVLTF	TGCGCCAGCAGCATACAGGGGACTGGGGCCAACGTCCTGACTTTC
TRBV12-3/TRBV12-4	TRBJ1-4	NA	NA	CASSSQIGEKLFF	TGTGCCAGCAGTAGCCAGATAGGTGAAAAACTGTTTTTT
TRBV7-2	TRBJ1-1	NA	few	CASSLWDPTEAFF	TGTGCCAGCAGCTTATGGGACCCCACTGAAGCTTTCTTT
TRBV12-3/TRBV12-4	TRBJ1-1	TRBD1	few	CASSFLTGGRNTEAFF	TGTGCCAGCAGTTTTTTAACAGGGGGGCGAAACACTGAAGCTTTCTTT